This TCR beta chain came from a study of cytomegalovirus exposure and HLA in healthy donors. Germline V lookup: CDR1 LNHDA, CDR2 SQIVND (reference sequence). This CDR3 is 15 amino acids long. Germline trimming cut 4 bases from V and 8 bases from J; bases unmatched to any gene: 7. Both 60 Vbeta primers and 13 Jbeta primers went into the PCR. Data came from immunoSEQ multiplex PCR; TCRdb stores just in-frame clones and leaves some out. This sample carries under 150,000 clones, under 90% of them seen once, and the ten largest clones take 3% to 4%. This clone was detected a few times. The antigen remains unidentified. Study findings and constraints: Despite most TCR sequences being rare, some public TCRs occurred in many donors.

This TCR derives from a woman aged 40-49 years in good health and CMV-seronegative. The V call is TRBV19, the J call TRBJ1-4; 10 positions agree with TRBD1. Material: PBMCs. The CDR3 region has the DNA TGTGCCAGTAGTACCCTGACAGGGGGCAAGGAAAAACTGTTTTTT. It yields the protein CASSTLTGGKEKLFF.